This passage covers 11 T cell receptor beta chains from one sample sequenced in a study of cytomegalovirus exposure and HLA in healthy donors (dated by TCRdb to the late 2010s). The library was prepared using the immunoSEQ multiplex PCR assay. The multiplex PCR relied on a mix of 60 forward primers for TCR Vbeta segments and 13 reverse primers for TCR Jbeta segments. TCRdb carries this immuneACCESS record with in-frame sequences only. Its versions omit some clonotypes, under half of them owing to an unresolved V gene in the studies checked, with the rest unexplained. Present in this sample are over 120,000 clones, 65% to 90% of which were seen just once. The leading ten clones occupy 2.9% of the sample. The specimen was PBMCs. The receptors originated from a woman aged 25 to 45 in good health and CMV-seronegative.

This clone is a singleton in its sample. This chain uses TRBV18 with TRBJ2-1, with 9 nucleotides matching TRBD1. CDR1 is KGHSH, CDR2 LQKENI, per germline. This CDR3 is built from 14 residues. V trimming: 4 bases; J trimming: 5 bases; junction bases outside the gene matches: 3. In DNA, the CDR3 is TGTGCCAGCTCACGGGACAGGGTTGACAATGAGCAGTTCTTC. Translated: CASSRDRVDNEQFF.

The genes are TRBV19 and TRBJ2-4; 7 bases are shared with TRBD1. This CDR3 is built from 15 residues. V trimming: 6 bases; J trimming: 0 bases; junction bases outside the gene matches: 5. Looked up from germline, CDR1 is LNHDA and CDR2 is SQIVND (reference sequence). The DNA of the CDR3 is TGTGCCAGTAGCCCGGACAGGCTAGCCAAAAACATTCAGTACTTC. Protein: CASSPDRLAKNIQYF.

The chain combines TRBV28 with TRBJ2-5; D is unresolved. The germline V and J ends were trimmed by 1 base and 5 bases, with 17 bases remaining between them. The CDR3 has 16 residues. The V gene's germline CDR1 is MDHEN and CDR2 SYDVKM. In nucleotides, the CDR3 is TGTGCCAGCAGTTTATCCCCTACCTCCACGTGGGAGACCCAGTACTTC. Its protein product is CASSLSPTSTWETQYF.

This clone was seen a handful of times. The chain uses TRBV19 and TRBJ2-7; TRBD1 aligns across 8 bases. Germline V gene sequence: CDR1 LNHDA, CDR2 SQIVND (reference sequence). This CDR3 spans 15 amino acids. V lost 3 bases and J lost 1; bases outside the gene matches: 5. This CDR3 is CASSIAQGASYEQYF. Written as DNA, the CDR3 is TGTGCCAGTAGTATCGCCCAGGGGGCGTCCTACGAGCAGTACTTC.

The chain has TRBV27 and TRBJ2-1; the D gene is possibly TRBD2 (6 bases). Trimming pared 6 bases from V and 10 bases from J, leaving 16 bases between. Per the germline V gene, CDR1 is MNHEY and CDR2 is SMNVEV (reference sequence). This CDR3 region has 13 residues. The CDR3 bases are TGTGCCAGCAGCGCGGGACGAAGGAGGGAGCAGTTCTTC. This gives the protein CASSAGRRREQFF.

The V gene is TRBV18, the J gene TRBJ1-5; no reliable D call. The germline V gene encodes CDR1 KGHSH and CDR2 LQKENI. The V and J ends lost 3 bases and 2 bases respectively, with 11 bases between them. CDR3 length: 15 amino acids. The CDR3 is CASSPSVGGNQPQHF. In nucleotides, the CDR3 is TGTGCCAGCTCACCTTCGGTGGGAGGCAATCAGCCCCAGCATTTT. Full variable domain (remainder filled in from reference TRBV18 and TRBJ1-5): NAGVMQNPRHLVRRRGQEARLRCSPMKGHSHVYWYRQLPEEGLKFMVYLQKENIIDESGMPKERFSAEFPKEGPSILRIQQVVRGDSAAYFCASSPSVGGNQPQHFGDGTRLSIL.

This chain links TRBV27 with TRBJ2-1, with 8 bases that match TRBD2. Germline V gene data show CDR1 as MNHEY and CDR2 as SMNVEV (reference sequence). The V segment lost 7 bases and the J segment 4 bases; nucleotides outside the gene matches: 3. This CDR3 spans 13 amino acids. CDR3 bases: TGTGCCAGCAAAACTAGCGGTTACAATGAGCAGTTCTTC. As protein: CASKTSGYNEQFF.

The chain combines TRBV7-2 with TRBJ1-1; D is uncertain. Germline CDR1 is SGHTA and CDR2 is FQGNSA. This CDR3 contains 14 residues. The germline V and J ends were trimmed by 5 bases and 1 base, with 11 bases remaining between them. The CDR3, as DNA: TGTGCCAGCAGCCAGAGGCAGCCGAACACTGAAGCTTTCTTT. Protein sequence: CASSQRQPNTEAFF.

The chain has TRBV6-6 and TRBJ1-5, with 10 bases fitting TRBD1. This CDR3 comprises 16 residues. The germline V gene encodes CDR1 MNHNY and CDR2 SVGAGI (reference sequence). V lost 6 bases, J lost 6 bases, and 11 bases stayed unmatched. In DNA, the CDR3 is TGTGCCAGCAGAGCGCCGACAGGGGGCGAGGGTCAGCCCCAGCATTTT. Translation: CASRAPTGGEGQPQHF.

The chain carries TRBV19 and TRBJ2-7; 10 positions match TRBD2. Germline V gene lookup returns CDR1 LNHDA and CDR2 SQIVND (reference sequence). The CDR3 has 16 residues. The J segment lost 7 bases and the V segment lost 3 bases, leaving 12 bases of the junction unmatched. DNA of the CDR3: TGTGCCAGTAGTATCGGGCTAGCGGGGGCCGCCTGGGAGCAGTACTTC. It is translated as CASSIGLAGAAWEQYF.

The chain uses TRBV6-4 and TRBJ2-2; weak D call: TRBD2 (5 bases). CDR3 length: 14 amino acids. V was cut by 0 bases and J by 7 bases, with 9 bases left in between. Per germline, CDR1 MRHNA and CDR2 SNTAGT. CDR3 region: CASSDSRGIGELFF. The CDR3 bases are TGTGCCAGCAGTGACTCTAGAGGGATCGGGGAGCTGTTTTTT.